Following are 13 T cell receptor beta chains from one sample sequenced in a study of cytomegalovirus exposure and HLA in healthy donors (dated by TCRdb to 2016 to 2017). The receptor library was made with the immunoSEQ multiplex PCR assay. For the multiplex PCR, a mixture combining 60 forward primers for TCR Vbeta segments and 13 reverse primers for TCR Jbeta segments was used. The table was pulled from immuneACCESS by TCRdb, which kept in-frame rearrangements only. Such tables lose some clones; where checked, under half of the loss comes from unresolved V genes, and the rest has no known cause. The sample contains some 170,000 clones, about 77% of them found a single time. Together, the top ten hold roughly 3% of the sample. Input material: PBMCs. The receptors were gathered from a female donor in good health and CMV-seronegative.

This clone appeared once. The chain employs TRBV5-5 and TRBJ2-2; 7 bases line up with TRBD1. Germline loops: CDR1 SGHKS, CDR2 YYEKEE (reference sequence). The junction had 4 bases not matched to a gene; V was cut back by 4 bases and J by 7 bases. This CDR3 is built from 13 residues. This CDR3 reads CASSLQGIGELFF. CDR3 sequence (DNA): TGTGCCAGCAGCCTACAGGGGATCGGGGAGCTGTTTTTT.

This clone was counted a few times. The CDR3 DNA follows: TGTGCCAGCAGCCACCTTAGTCAGCCCCAGCATTTT. Encoded protein: CASSHLSQPQHF. V gene TRBV7-3 combines with J gene TRBJ1-5; D is unclear. V shed 5 bases and J shed 6 bases, with 8 bases lying between them. Germline-derived CDR1 and CDR2 are SGHTA and FQGTGA. This CDR3 is built from 12 residues. The whole variable domain, filled in from reference TRBV7-3 and TRBJ1-5, reads GAGVSQTPSNKVTEKGKYVELRCDPISGHTALYWYRQSLGQGPEFLIYFQGTGAADDSGLPNDRFFAVRPEGSVSTLKIQRTERGDSAVYLCASSHLSQPQHFGDGTRLSIL.

J is TRBJ2-5 and V is TRBV5-4, with D possibly being TRBD2 (6 bases). Trimming stripped 5 bases from V and 4 bases from J, with 18 bases between. The germline CDR1 and CDR2 sequences are SGHNT and YYREEE (reference sequence). The CDR3 is 15 residues long. The DNA for the CDR3 is TGTGCCAGCAGATATGGCGGGGACCGCGGAGAGACCCAGTACTTC. Its translation is CASRYGGDRGETQYF.

This clone was observed a handful of times. The J gene is TRBJ2-7, the V gene TRBV5-1, with TRBD1 identical over 9 bases. There are 16 residues in the CDR3. V was pared by 3 bases and J by 0 bases, with 7 bases of the junction left unmatched. Germline V lookup: CDR1 SGHRS, CDR2 YFSETQ. CDR3 loop: CASSSGQGMSSYEQYF. CDR3 nucleotides: TGCGCCAGCAGCTCTGGACAGGGGATGAGCTCCTACGAGCAGTACTTC.

V is TRBV10-2 and J is TRBJ2-5; D unresolved. Deletions cut 4 bases from V and 7 bases from J, with 13 bases between. Germline V lookup: CDR1 WSHSY, CDR2 SAAADI. This CDR3 region has 13 residues. CDR3: CASSGGFEGTQYF. CDR3 DNA: TGCGCCAGCAGTGGAGGTTTCGAAGGGACCCAGTACTTC.

V and J are TRBV29-1 and TRBJ1-1; D is uncertain. The CDR3 has 13 residues. Trimming left V 4 bases short and J 0 bases short, with 9 bases between. The germline gives CDR1 SQVTM, CDR2 ANQGSEA. CDR3 sequence: CSVATLMNTEAFF. The CDR3 DNA reads TGCAGCGTTGCGACTCTCATGAACACTGAAGCTTTCTTT.

J is TRBJ2-5 and V is TRBV4-3; no reliable D call. Germline CDR1 is LGHNA and CDR2 is YSLEER. Deletions cut 0 bases from V and 4 bases from J, with 12 bases between. The CDR3 consists of 15 residues. CDR3 in amino acids: CASSQDLGLSETQYF. CDR3 DNA: TGCGCCAGCAGCCAAGATTTGGGCCTCTCAGAGACCCAGTACTTC.

The chain carries TRBV7-9 and TRBJ2-7; TRBD1 matches 8 bases. CDR1 and CDR2 from the germline V gene are SEHNR and FQNEAQ (reference sequence). The CDR3 extends over 14 amino acids. V trimming: 7 bases; J trimming: 5 bases; junction bases outside the gene matches: 10. The chain's CDR3 is CASTPGDRNDEQYF. CDR3 in DNA: TGTGCCAGCACCCCTGGGGACAGGAACGACGAGCAGTACTTC.

The chain has TRBV27 and TRBJ2-2, with TRBD1 matching over 7 bases. This CDR3 has 16 residues. Germline CDR1 and CDR2: MNHEY and SMNVEV (reference sequence). V lost 5 bases and J lost 3; bases outside the gene matches: 9. CDR3 residues: CASSVYRGMDTGELFF. The CDR3 coding sequence is TGTGCCAGCAGTGTGTACAGGGGAATGGACACCGGGGAGCTGTTTTTT.

The genes are TRBV5-1 and TRBJ2-1; D may be TRBD2 (5 bases). Germline values: CDR1 SGHRS, CDR2 YFSETQ. CDR3 length equals 18 residues. Trimming cost V 0 bases and J 0 bases, with 16 bases left between them. Here the CDR3 reads CASSLAISEGRSYNEQFF. In DNA form, the CDR3 reads TGCGCCAGCAGCTTGGCCATCTCAGAGGGTCGCTCCTACAATGAGCAGTTCTTC. Filled out from reference TRBV5-1 and TRBJ2-1, the complete variable domain reads KAGVTQTPRYLIKTRGQQVTLSCSPISGHRSVSWYQQTPGQGLQFLFEYFSETQRNKGNFPGRFSGRQFSNSRSEMNVSTLELGDSALYLCASSLAISEGRSYNEQFFGPGTRLTVL.

V is TRBV10-3 and J is TRBJ1-3; D not resolved. The CDR3 runs to 13 residues. V was trimmed by 2 bases and J by 7 bases, leaving 9 bases between them. CDR1 and CDR2 (germline): ENHRY, SYGVKD. The CDR3 sequence is CAISEEVVNTIYF. In DNA, the CDR3 is TGTGCCATCAGTGAGGAGGTCGTGAACACCATATATTTT.

The rearrangement joins TRBV7-9 to TRBJ2-1; D is undetermined. Germline V gene lookup returns CDR1 SEHNR and CDR2 FQNEAQ (reference sequence). The CDR3 is made up of 15 amino acids. Trimming shortened V by 8 bases and J by 0 bases, and 14 bases separated the two germline ends. The DNA for the CDR3 is TGTGCCAGCCGTCAAGAAACTGGCTCCTACAATGAGCAGTTCTTC. Translating it yields CASRQETGSYNEQFF.

V usage is TRBV5-6 and J usage is TRBJ2-7; TRBD1 aligns across 7 bases. CDR1 is SGHDT and CDR2 is YYEEEE in the germline V gene. CDR3 size: 14 residues. V shed 2 bases and J 2 bases; nucleotides not matched to a gene: 4. This chain's CDR3 is CASSFRDRTYEQYF. As DNA, the CDR3 is TGTGCCAGCAGCTTCCGGGACAGAACCTACGAGCAGTACTTC.